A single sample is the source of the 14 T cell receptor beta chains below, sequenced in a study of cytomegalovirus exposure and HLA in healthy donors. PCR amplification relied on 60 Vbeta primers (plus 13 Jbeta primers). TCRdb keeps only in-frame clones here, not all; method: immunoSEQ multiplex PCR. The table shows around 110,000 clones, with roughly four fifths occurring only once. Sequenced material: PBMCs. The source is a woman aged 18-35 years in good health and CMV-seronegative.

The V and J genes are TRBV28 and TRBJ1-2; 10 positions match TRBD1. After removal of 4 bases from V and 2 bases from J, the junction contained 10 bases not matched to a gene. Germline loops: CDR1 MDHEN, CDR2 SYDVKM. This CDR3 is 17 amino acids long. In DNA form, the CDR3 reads TGTGCCAGCAGTTCCTTCCGGGACAGGGGCCCAAACTATGGCTACACCTTC. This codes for CASSSFRDRGPNYGYTF.

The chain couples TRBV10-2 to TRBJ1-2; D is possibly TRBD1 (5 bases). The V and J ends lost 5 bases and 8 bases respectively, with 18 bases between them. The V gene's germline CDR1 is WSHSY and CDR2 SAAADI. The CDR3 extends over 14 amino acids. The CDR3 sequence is CASSSEDTVGGYTF. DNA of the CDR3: TGCGCCAGCAGTTCCGAGGACACGGTCGGGGGCTACACCTTC.

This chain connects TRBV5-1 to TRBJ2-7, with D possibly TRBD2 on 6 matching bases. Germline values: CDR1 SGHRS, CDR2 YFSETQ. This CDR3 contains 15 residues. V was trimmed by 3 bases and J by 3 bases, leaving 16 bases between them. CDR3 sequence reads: CASSWVPGGFYEQYF. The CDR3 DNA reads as TGCGCCAGCAGCTGGGTACCCGGGGGATTCTACGAGCAGTACTTC.

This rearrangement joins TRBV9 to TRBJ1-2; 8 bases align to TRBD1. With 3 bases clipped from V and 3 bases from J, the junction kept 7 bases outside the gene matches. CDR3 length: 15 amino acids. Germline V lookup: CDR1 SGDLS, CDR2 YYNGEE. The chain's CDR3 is CASSEGQGAHYGYTF. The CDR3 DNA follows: TGTGCCAGCAGCGAAGGACAGGGAGCTCACTATGGCTACACCTTC.

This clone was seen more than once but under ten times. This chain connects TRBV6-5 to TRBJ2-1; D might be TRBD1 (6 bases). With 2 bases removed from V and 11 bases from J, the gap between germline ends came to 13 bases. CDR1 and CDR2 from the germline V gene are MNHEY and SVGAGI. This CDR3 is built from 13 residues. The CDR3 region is CASSYPGTSQQFF. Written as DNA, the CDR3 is TGTGCCAGCAGTTACCCCGGGACAAGCCAGCAGTTCTTC.

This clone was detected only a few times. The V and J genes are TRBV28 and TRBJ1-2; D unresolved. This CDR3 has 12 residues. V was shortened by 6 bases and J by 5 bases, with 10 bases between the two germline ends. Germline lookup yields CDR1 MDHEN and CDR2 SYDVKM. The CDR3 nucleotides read TGTGCCAGCAGCCTCCAGAGGTATGGCTACACCTTC. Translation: CASSLQRYGYTF.

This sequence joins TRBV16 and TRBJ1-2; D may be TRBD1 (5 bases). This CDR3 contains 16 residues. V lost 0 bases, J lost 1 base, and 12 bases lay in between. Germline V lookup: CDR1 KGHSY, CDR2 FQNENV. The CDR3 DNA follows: TGTGCCAGCAGCCAATCAATTCGACAGCTTAACTATGGCTACACCTTC. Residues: CASSQSIRQLNYGYTF.

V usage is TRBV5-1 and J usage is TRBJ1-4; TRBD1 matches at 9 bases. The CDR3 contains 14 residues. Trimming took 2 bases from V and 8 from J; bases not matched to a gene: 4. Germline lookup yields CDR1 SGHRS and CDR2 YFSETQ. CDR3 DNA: TGCGCCAGCAGCTTACAGGGGGCAGACGAAAAACTGTTTTTT. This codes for CASSLQGADEKLFF.

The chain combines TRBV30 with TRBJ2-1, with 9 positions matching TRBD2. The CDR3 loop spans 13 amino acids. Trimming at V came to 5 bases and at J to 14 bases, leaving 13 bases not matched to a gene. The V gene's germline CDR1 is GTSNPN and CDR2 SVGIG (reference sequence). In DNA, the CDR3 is TGTGCCTGGGCGGCCGACCTAGCGGGGTTGGAGTTCTTC. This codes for CAWAADLAGLEFF.

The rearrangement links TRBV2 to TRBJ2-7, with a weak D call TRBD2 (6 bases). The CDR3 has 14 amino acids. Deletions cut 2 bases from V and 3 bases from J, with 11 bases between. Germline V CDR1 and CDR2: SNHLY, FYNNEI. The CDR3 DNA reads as TGTGCCAGCAGTGAAATGGGGACTGACTACGAGCAGTACTTC. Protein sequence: CASSEMGTDYEQYF.

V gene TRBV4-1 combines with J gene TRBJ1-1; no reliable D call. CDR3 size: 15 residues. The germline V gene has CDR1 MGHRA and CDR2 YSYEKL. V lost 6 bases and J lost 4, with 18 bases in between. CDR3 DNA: TGCGCCAGCAGTTGGCTCACGGGCGCGGGCACTGAAGCTTTCTTT. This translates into CASSWLTGAGTEAFF.

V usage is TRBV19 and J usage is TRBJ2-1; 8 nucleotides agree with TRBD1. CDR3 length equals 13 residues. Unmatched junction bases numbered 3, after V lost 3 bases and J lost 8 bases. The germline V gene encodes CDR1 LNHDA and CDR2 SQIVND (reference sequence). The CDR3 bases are TGTGCCAGTAGTATCCAGGGGGCCCATGAGCAGTTCTTC. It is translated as CASSIQGAHEQFF.

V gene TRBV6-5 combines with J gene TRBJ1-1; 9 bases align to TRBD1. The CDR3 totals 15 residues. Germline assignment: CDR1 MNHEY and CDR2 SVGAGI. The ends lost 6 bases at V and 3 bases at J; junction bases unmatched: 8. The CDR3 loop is CASRGQGAGDTEAFF. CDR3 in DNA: TGTGCCAGCAGGGGACAGGGCGCTGGGGACACTGAAGCTTTCTTT.

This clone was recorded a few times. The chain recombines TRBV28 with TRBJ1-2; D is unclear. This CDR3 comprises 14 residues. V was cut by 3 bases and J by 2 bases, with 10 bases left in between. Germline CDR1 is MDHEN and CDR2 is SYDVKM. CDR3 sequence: CASSLAGFNYGYTF. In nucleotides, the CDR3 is TGTGCCAGCAGTTTGGCTGGTTTCAACTATGGCTACACCTTC.